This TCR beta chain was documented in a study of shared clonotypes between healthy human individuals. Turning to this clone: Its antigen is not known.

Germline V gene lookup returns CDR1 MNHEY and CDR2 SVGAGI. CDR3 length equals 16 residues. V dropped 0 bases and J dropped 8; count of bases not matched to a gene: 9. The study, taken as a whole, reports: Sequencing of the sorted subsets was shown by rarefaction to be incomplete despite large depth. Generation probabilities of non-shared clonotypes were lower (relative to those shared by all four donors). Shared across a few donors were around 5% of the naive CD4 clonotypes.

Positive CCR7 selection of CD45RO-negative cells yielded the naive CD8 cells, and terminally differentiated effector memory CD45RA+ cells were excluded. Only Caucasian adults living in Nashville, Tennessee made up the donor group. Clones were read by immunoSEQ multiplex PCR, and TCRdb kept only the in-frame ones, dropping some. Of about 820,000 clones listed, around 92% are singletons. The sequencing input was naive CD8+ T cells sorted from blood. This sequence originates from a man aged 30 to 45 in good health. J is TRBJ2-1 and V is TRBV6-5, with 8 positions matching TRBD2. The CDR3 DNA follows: TGTGCCAGCAGTTACTCCTCCAGCGGGAGAATTTATGAGCAGTTCTTC. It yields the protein CASSYSSSGRIYEQFF.